This is a list of T cell receptor beta chains from one sample in a study of metastatic and nonmetastatic thyroid tumors. TCRdb re-analyzed the PCR reads using MiXCR. Of 30,000 to 40,000 clones listed, 13% were seen once; the top ten hold over 7.5%. Sequencing input: blood. These receptors were collected from a female donor with papillary thyroid cancer or a benign thyroid nodule (not recorded which). Some clones in this sample may be carry-over from other donors' samples. Both conserved end residues are part of each CDR3. The D gene is left open where the match is weak. Part of the rows lack a size; the others show once, few, many or a class for expanded clones.

d_gene	v_gene	j_gene	abundance	CDR3aa	CDR3nt
TRBD2	TRBV27	TRBJ2-3	large	CASSSRLAGGTDTQYF	TGTGCCAGCAGTTCCCGACTAGCCGGGGGCACAGATACGCAGTATTTT
TRBD2	TRBV28	TRBJ2-1	medium-sized	CASSLTGGRAGNEQFF	TGTGCCAGCAGTTTAACCGGAGGGAGGGCCGGAAATGAGCAGTTCTTC
TRBD2	TRBV28	TRBJ2-1	medium-sized	CASATPGTSVYNEQFF	TGTGCCAGCGCAACCCCCGGGACTAGCGTTTACAATGAGCAGTTCTTC
NA	TRBV11-3	TRBJ2-2	many	CASSLGGQLNTGELFF	TGTGCCAGCAGCTTAGGGGGGCAGTTGAACACCGGGGAGCTGTTTTTT
NA	TRBV2	TRBJ2-3	many	CASSESRVTDTQYF	TGTGCCAGCAGTGAGAGTAGGGTCACAGATACGCAGTATTTT
NA	TRBV11-2	TRBJ2-7	many	CASSVGTSGYEQYF	TGTGCCAGCAGCGTCGGGACATCGGGCTACGAGCAGTACTTC
TRBD1	TRBV5-1	TRBJ2-1	NA	CASSLAGGQSQGEQFF	TGCGCCAGCAGCTTAGCAGGGGGCCAAAGCCAGGGTGAGCAGTTCTTC
NA	TRBV2	TRBJ2-2	many	CASRGLGASAAGELFF	TGTGCCAGCAGGGGGCTCGGGGCTAGCGCCGCCGGGGAGCTGTTTTTT
NA	TRBV28	TRBJ1-6	NA	CASSFPGPGNSPLHF	TGTGCCAGCAGTTTCCCGGGCCCCGGGAATTCACCCCTCCACTTT
NA	TRBV27	TRBJ2-1	NA	CASSWSTRDWNNEQFF	TGTGCCAGCAGTTGGAGCACACGGGACTGGAACAATGAGCAGTTCTTC
NA	TRBV28	TRBJ2-5	few	CASSLGGSETQYF	TGTGCCAGCAGTCTCGGGGGCTCTGAGACACAGTACTTC
TRBD1	TRBV5-4	TRBJ1-2	many	CASSLGQGIYGYTF	TGTGCCAGCAGCTTGGGACAGGGGATCTATGGCTACACCTTC
NA	TRBV7-2	TRBJ1-3	NA	CASSLEYGNTIYF	TGTGCCAGCAGCTTAGAGTATGGAAACACCATATATTTT
TRBD2	TRBV28	TRBJ2-7	medium-sized	CASSSIRGRRYEQYF	TGTGCCAGCAGTTCCATTCGCGGGAGGCGCTACGAGCAGTACTTC
NA	TRBV12-3/TRBV12-4	TRBJ2-5	many	CASSPDSPPQETQYF	TGTGCCAGCAGCCCCGACAGTCCCCCCCAAGAGACCCAGTACTTC
NA	TRBV27	TRBJ2-7	many	CASSLNPLHSYEQYF	TGTGCCAGCAGTTTAAATCCCCTACATTCCTACGAGCAGTACTTC
NA	TRBV19	TRBJ2-3	many	CASRSGDTQYF	TGTGCCAGTAGATCAGGAGATACGCAGTATTTT
TRBD1	TRBV6-5	TRBJ1-1	many	CASSYQGALTEAFF	TGTGCCAGCAGTTACCAGGGGGCGCTTACTGAAGCTTTCTTT
NA	TRBV28	TRBJ2-5	NA	CASSLGDSQETQYF	TGTGCCAGCAGTTTAGGTGACTCCCAAGAGACCCAGTACTTC
NA	TRBV10-3	TRBJ1-6	many	CAISEYNSPLHF	TGTGCCATCAGCGAGTATAATTCACCCCTCCACTTT
NA	TRBV19	TRBJ1-6	NA	CASSSFRESNSPLHF	TGTGCCAGTAGTAGCTTCAGGGAAAGCAATTCACCCCTCCACTTT
NA	TRBV27	TRBJ1-2	medium-sized	CASRQRMGYGYTF	TGTGCCAGCAGGCAAAGAATGGGCTATGGCTACACCTTC
TRBD2	TRBV11-3	TRBJ2-1	many	CASSFKREDNEQFF	TGTGCCAGCAGCTTTAAGCGGGAGGACAATGAGCAGTTCTTC
NA	TRBV20-1	TRBJ2-5	NA	CSARIRGPQTETQYF	TGCAGTGCTAGAATTCGCGGGCCTCAGACGGAGACCCAGTACTTC
NA	TRBV12-5	TRBJ2-5	many	CASGRPGTSYQETQYF	TGTGCTAGTGGCAGACCCGGGACCTCGTACCAAGAGACCCAGTACTTC
NA	TRBV11-2	TRBJ2-1	many	CASSSPPGAEQFF	TGTGCCAGCAGCTCGCCCCCCGGAGCTGAGCAGTTCTTC
NA	TRBV6-2/TRBV6-3	TRBJ2-7	NA	CASSTGITSTYEQYF	TGTGCCAGCAGTACTGGGATCACGAGCACCTACGAGCAGTACTTC
TRBD1	TRBV14	TRBJ1-5	many	CASSPGQGKNQPQHF	TGTGCCAGCAGCCCCGGACAGGGGAAAAATCAGCCCCAGCATTTT
TRBD2	TRBV5-4	TRBJ2-5	few	CASSWRGTSGTRFGAQETQYF	TGTGCCAGCAGCTGGCGTGGGACTAGCGGGACCCGGTTCGGGGCCCAAGAGACCCAGTACTTC
NA	TRBV6-1	TRBJ1-6	medium-sized	CASNYFRGSNSPLHF	TGTGCCAGCAATTATTTTCGCGGATCGAATTCACCCCTCCACTTT
NA	TRBV20-1	TRBJ2-3	NA	CSGAAGTGTDTQYF	TGCAGTGGGGCCGCGGGGACGGGCACAGATACGCAGTATTTT
NA	TRBV27	TRBJ2-3	many	CASSPLETTDTQYF	TGTGCCAGCAGCCCTCTAGAGACCACAGATACGCAGTATTTT
NA	TRBV7-3	TRBJ1-1	many	CASSLDGTTEAFF	TGTGCCAGCAGCTTAGATGGAACCACTGAAGCTTTCTTT
TRBD2	TRBV6-6	TRBJ2-2	many	CASSYGTSQVGSTGELFF	TGTGCCAGCAGTTACGGGACTAGCCAGGTCGGGAGCACCGGGGAGCTGTTTTTT
NA	TRBV28	TRBJ2-5	NA	CASSPQEETQYF	TGTGCCAGCAGCCCCCAGGAGGAGACCCAGTACTTC
TRBD2	TRBV18	TRBJ2-3	few	CASSPPRRGLAGVTDTQYF	TGTGCCAGCTCACCACCCCGCCGGGGACTAGCGGGAGTTACAGATACGCAGTATTTT
NA	TRBV12-3/TRBV12-4	TRBJ2-3	few	CASSDGTDRTDTQYF	TGTGCCAGCAGTGACGGAACAGATCGCACAGATACGCAGTATTTT
TRBD2	TRBV6-1	TRBJ2-7	NA	CASISTSGSYEQYF	TGTGCCAGCATCTCGACTAGCGGGAGCTACGAGCAGTACTTC
NA	TRBV2	TRBJ2-2	many	CASSEYPENTGELFF	TGTGCCAGCAGTGAATATCCGGAGAACACCGGGGAGCTGTTTTTT
TRBD2	TRBV28	TRBJ2-5	few	CASTDESGRGPWETQHF	TGTGCCAGCACCGACGAGAGCGGGAGAGGCCCCTGGGAGACCCAGCACTTC
TRBD1	TRBV15	TRBJ1-1	NA	CATIRDGTVLTEAFF	TGTGCCACCATCAGAGACGGGACAGTGCTCACTGAAGCTTTCTTT
NA	TRBV12-3/TRBV12-4	TRBJ1-2	few	CASSFSGRECFDGYTF	TGTGCCAGCAGCTTTTCCGGCAGGGAGTGTTTCGATGGCTACACCTTC
TRBD2	TRBV6-5	TRBJ2-1	NA	CASIRGAGTSGSYNEQFF	TGTGCCAGCATCAGGGGCGCCGGGACTAGCGGCTCCTACAATGAGCAGTTCTTC
TRBD1	TRBV7-9	TRBJ1-5	NA	CASSEGTGGQPQHF	TGTGCCAGCAGCGAAGGGACAGGGGGTCAGCCCCAGCATTTT
NA	TRBV28	TRBJ1-3	many	CASSLLRGGSSGNTIYF	TGTGCCAGCAGTTTATTACGAGGGGGAAGCTCTGGAAACACCATATATTTT
TRBD2	TRBV28	TRBJ2-1	NA	CASSPPTSGTYNEQFF	TGTGCCAGCAGCCCCCCGACTAGCGGGACCTACAATGAGCAGTTCTTC
TRBD2	TRBV2	TRBJ2-5	many	CASSSSSGRGAQYF	TGTGCCAGCAGTTCTTCTAGCGGCCGAGGGGCCCAGTACTTC
TRBD1	TRBV6-1	TRBJ1-2	medium-sized	CASSYRGGGYTF	TGTGCCAGCAGCTACAGGGGAGGTGGCTACACCTTC
NA	TRBV3-1	TRBJ2-7	many	CASSQEGRVNEQYF	TGTGCCAGCAGCCAAGAGGGCAGGGTGAACGAGCAGTACTTC
NA	TRBV12-3/TRBV12-4	TRBJ1-2	few	CASSKGTGYTF	TGTGCCAGCAGCAAGGGGACTGGCTACACCTTC
NA	TRBV20-1	TRBJ1-1	many	CSARDRGETEAFF	TGCAGTGCTAGAGATAGAGGGGAGACTGAAGCTTTCTTT
TRBD2	TRBV10-3	TRBJ2-1	many	CAISALAGVNEQFF	TGTGCCATCAGTGCACTAGCGGGAGTTAATGAGCAGTTCTTC
TRBD2	TRBV11-2	TRBJ2-3	many	CASSPRTSGKGDTQYF	TGTGCCAGCAGCCCCCGGACTAGCGGGAAGGGGGATACGCAGTATTTT
TRBD1	TRBV27	TRBJ2-1	few	CASIRDSPFFF	TGTGCCAGCATCCGGGACAGCCCTTTTTTCTTC
NA	TRBV28	TRBJ1-5	NA	CATLGSNQPKHF	TGTGCCACGCTCGGGAGCAATCAGCCCAAGCATTTT
TRBD1	TRBV5-1	TRBJ1-1	many	CASKGQMNTEAFF	TGCGCCAGCAAGGGACAGATGAACACTGAAGCTTTCTTT
NA	TRBV6-4	TRBJ2-3	NA	CASSETSWADTQYF	TGTGCCAGCAGTGAGACTAGTTGGGCAGATACGCAATATTTT
NA	TRBV5-5	TRBJ1-2	NA	CASSLGEGEAYGYTF	TGTGCCAGCAGCTTGGGTGAAGGGGAGGCCTATGGCTACACCTTC